The 18 T cell receptor beta chains given below trace back to one sample, sequenced in a study of blood T cell repertoires in COVID-19. This table comes from immunoSEQ multiplex PCR, and its TCRdb copy is limited to in-frame clones, with some not included. The sample carries around 260,000 clones, around 83% recorded once. Sample: peripheral blood. These receptors were collected from a man aged 18 to 30 with active or convalescent COVID-19.

The genes are TRBV4-2 and TRBJ1-2; TRBD1 might be the D (6 bases). CDR1 LGHNA and CDR2 YNFKEQ come from the germline V gene. CDR3 length equals 14 residues. Trimming pared 4 bases from V and 2 bases from J, leaving 11 bases between. The CDR3 DNA reads as TGTGCCAGCAGCCCCGACAGGATAAACTATGGCTACACCTTC. It encodes CASSPDRINYGYTF.

The rearrangement joins TRBV13 to TRBJ1-4; D remains ambiguous. Trimming shortened V by 6 bases and J by 4 bases, and 12 bases separated the two germline ends. Germline V gene lookup returns CDR1 PRHDT and CDR2 FYEKMQ (reference sequence). CDR3 length: 14 amino acids. Written as DNA, the CDR3 is TGTGCCAGCAGTGTATTGCGGAATAATGAAAAACTGTTTTTT. Protein: CASSVLRNNEKLFF.

The chain combines TRBV18 with TRBJ2-3; D not certain. The V end was cut by 2 bases, the J end by 4 bases, with 7 bases between. The length of the CDR3 is 13 residues. In germline, CDR1 is KGHSH, CDR2 LQKENI. The CDR3 is CASSPIEADTQYF. CDR3 DNA: TGTGCCAGCTCACCAATAGAAGCAGATACGCAGTATTTT.

The chain couples TRBV2 to TRBJ2-2; TRBD1 aligns across 7 bases. After removal of 10 bases from V and 2 bases from J, the junction contained 4 bases not matched to a gene. The CDR3 loop spans 13 amino acids. Germline-derived CDR1 and CDR2 are SNHLY and FYNNEI. CDR3 coding DNA: TGTGCCACCCGGGACAGCAACACCGGGGAGCTGTTTTTT. Its translation: CATRDSNTGELFF.

This chain links TRBV9 with TRBJ2-7, with D tentatively TRBD1 (5 bases). Germline values: CDR1 SGDLS, CDR2 YYNGEE. V lost 5 bases and J 6 bases, leaving 12 bases between the germline ends. The CDR3 contains 12 residues. CDR3 sequence (DNA): TGTGCCAGCAGTGGGGAAGGGGTCGAGCAGTACTTC. It codes for CASSGEGVEQYF. The whole variable domain, remainder taken from reference TRBV9 and TRBJ2-7, is DSGVTQTPKHLITATGQRVTLRCSPRSGDLSVYWYQQSLDQGLQFLIQYYNGEERAKGNILERFSAQQFPDLHSELNLSSLELGDSALYFCASSGEGVEQYFGPGTRLTVT.

V gene TRBV3-1 (or the pseudogene TRBV3-2) combines with J gene TRBJ2-3; TRBD1 is a possible D gene (6 bases). Trimming pared 1 base from V and 4 bases from J, leaving 12 bases between. The CDR3 spans 15 residues. Germline V gives CDR1 LGHDT, CDR2 YNNKEL (reference sequence). As DNA, the CDR3 is TGTGCCAGCAGCCAAGTAGGGGGTTTGGCAGATACGCAGTATTTT. It yields the protein CASSQVGGLADTQYF.

The CDR3 region is CASSPRSGTGTDTQYF. The CDR3 nucleotides are TGTGCCAGCAGCCCCCGATCCGGGACAGGGACAGATACGCAGTATTTT. The chain joins TRBV11-1 to TRBJ2-3; 9 nucleotides match TRBD1. The CDR3 covers 16 residues. CDR1 and CDR2 from the germline V gene are SGHAT and FQDESV (reference sequence). Germline trimming cut 5 bases from V and 3 bases from J; bases unmatched to any gene: 9.

This clone was seen just once. This rearrangement joins TRBV6-5 to TRBJ2-7; tentative D call: TRBD2 (6 bases). V lost 10 bases and J lost 0, with 13 bases in between. The germline CDR1 and CDR2 sequences are MNHEY and SVGAGI. This CDR3 has 13 residues. This CDR3 reads CATRRGSSYEQYF. Here the CDR3 DNA reads TGTGCCACTAGACGGGGGAGCTCCTACGAGCAGTACTTC.

The chain recombines TRBV6-5 with TRBJ1-2; D is uncertain. The CDR3 consists of 14 residues. Trimming removed 5 bases at V and 5 bases at J, with 15 bases between. CDR1 is MNHEY and CDR2 is SVGAGI in the germline V gene. CDR3 in amino acids: CASSPLSGNYGYTF. In DNA form, the CDR3 reads TGTGCCAGCAGTCCCCTCTCGGGAAATTATGGCTACACCTTC.

This clone was observed once. The chain links TRBV18 to TRBJ2-3, with 9 positions matching TRBD1. The V gene end was trimmed by 1 base and the J gene end by 1 base; junction bases not matched to a gene: 0. Germline V CDR1 and CDR2: KGHSH, LQKENI. The CDR3 extends over 15 amino acids. In DNA, the CDR3 is TGTGCCAGCTCACCACGGACAGGGGGCACAGATACGCAGTATTTT. Its translation is CASSPRTGGTDTQYF.

CDR3 DNA sequence: TGTGCCAGCAGTTACGGGCGGGGGGGGGCCGATACGCAGTATTTT. Its translation is CASSYGRGGADTQYF. The V and J genes are TRBV6-5 and TRBJ2-3; the match to TRBD2 covers 9 bases. Germline V gene sequence: CDR1 MNHEY, CDR2 SVGAGI. Trimming removed 2 bases from V and 6 bases from J; junction bases left unmatched: 6. The CDR3 loop spans 15 amino acids.

This chain connects TRBV11-2 to TRBJ1-3, with D possibly being TRBD1 (5 bases). Deletions cut 2 bases from V and 1 base from J, with 12 bases between. The CDR3 loop spans 16 amino acids. The germline V gene encodes CDR1 SGHAT and CDR2 FQNNGV. The CDR3 DNA reads TGTGCCAGCAGCTTACGCGGCGCAGGGTCTGGAAACACCATATATTTT. The encoded protein is CASSLRGAGSGNTIYF.

The chain employs TRBV3-1 (or the pseudogene TRBV3-2) and TRBJ1-1; D possibly corresponds to TRBD1 (5 bases). Trimming stripped 4 bases from V and 9 bases from J, with 15 bases between. The germline V gene encodes CDR1 LGHDT and CDR2 YNNKEL (reference sequence). This CDR3 comprises 13 residues. CDR3 loop: CASSLRSQVQAFF. CDR3 sequence (DNA): TGTGCCAGCAGCCTGCGATCACAGGTACAAGCTTTCTTT.

V is TRBV29-1 and J is TRBJ2-6; D is possibly TRBD2 (5 bases). Germline CDR1 and CDR2: SQVTM and ANQGSEA. The CDR3 is 13 amino acids. The germline V and J ends were trimmed by 3 bases and 2 bases, with 5 bases remaining between them. The CDR3: CSVDGAGANVLTF. The CDR3 bases are TGCAGCGTTGACGGGGCTGGGGCCAACGTCCTGACTTTC.

This chain uses TRBV5-1 with TRBJ2-7; D might be TRBD1 (6 bases). The length of the CDR3 is 17 residues. Germline assignment: CDR1 SGHRS and CDR2 YFSETQ. The V end lost 3 bases, the J end lost 1 base, and 20 bases lay between the germline ends. CDR3 nucleotides: TGCGCCAGCAGCTCGGCCTTTAATCAGGGGAAGTCCTACGAGCAGTACTTC. It encodes CASSSAFNQGKSYEQYF.

The rearrangement links TRBV30 to TRBJ2-5; 10 bases fit TRBD2. The trim removed 2 bases at V and 5 bases at J, leaving 8 bases unmatched. Per germline, CDR1 GTSNPN and CDR2 SVGIG (reference sequence). There are 15 residues in the CDR3. The CDR3 DNA is TGTGCCTGGAGTATGAGCGGGGGGGCCGGTGAGACCCAGTACTTC. This encodes CAWSMSGGAGETQYF.

The chain has TRBV5-1 and TRBJ1-2; D not certain. The CDR3 is made up of 13 amino acids. With 3 bases removed from V and 2 bases from J, the gap between germline ends came to 8 bases. Germline V gene sequence: CDR1 SGHRS, CDR2 YFSETQ. The DNA of the CDR3 is TGCGCCAGCAGCTGGGGAGGAAACTATGGCTACACCTTC. It encodes CASSWGGNYGYTF.

This sequence joins TRBV5-4 and TRBJ2-2, with 7 nucleotides matching TRBD1. After removal of 4 bases from V and 2 bases from J, the junction contained 8 bases not matched to a gene. CDR1 and CDR2 from the germline V gene are SGHNT and YYREEE (reference sequence). The CDR3 has 16 amino acids. CDR3 nucleotides: TGTGCCAGCAGCCCCTCCGGGACAGATAACACCGGGGAGCTGTTTTTT. Protein sequence: CASSPSGTDNTGELFF.